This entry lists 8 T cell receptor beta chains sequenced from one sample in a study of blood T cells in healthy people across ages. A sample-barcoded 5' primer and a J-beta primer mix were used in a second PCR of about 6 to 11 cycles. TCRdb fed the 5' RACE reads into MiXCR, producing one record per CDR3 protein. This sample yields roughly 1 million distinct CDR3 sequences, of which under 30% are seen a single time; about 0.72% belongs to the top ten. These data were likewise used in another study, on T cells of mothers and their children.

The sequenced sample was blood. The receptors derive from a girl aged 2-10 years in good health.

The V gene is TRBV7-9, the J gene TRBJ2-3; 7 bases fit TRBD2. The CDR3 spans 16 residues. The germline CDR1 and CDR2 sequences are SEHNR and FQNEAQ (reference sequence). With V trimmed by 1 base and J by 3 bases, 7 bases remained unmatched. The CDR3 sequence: CASSLDQTSFTDTQYF. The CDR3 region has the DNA TGTGCCAGCAGCTTAGATCAGACTAGCTTTACAGATACGCAGTATTTT.

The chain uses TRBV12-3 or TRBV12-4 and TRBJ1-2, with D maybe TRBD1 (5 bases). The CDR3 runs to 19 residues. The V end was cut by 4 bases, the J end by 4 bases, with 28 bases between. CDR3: CASSSPTSMGKGKSYGYTF. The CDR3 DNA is TGTGCCAGCAGTTCCCCAACCTCAATGGGGAAGGGGAAATCCTATGGCTACACCTTC.

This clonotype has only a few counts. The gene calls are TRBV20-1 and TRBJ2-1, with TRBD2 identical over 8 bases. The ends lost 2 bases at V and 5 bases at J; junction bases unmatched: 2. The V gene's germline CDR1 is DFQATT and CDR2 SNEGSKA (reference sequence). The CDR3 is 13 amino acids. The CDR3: CSARSGGDNEQFF. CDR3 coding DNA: TGCAGTGCTAGATCCGGGGGGGACAATGAGCAGTTCTTC.

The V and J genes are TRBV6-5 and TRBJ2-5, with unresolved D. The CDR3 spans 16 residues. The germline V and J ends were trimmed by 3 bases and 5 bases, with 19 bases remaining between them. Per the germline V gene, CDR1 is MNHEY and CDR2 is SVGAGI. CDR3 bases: TGTGCCAGCAGTTATTTTTTTGGGTCGGGCGTGGAGACCCAGTACTTC. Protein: CASSYFFGSGVETQYF.

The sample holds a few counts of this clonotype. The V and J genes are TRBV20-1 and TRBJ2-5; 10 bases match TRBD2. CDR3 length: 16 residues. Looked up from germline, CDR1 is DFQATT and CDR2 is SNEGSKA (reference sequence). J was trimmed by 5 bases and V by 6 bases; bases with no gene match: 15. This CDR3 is CSANRRGAGGPETQYF. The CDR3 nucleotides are TGCAGTGCAAATCGCCGCGGAGCGGGGGGGCCTGAGACCCAGTACTTC.

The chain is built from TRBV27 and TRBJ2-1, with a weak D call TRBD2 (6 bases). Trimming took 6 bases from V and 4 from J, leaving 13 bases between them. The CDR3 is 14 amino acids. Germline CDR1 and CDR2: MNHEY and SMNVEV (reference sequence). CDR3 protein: CASRDYAGYNEQFF. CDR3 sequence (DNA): TGTGCCAGCAGGGACTACGCCGGGTACAATGAGCAGTTCTTC.

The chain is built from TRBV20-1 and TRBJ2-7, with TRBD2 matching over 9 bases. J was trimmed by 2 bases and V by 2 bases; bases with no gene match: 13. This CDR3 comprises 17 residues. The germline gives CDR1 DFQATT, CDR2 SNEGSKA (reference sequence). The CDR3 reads CSARLAGGLSSTYEQYF. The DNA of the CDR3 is TGCAGTGCTAGACTCGCGGGAGGGCTCTCTTCTACCTACGAGCAGTACTTC.

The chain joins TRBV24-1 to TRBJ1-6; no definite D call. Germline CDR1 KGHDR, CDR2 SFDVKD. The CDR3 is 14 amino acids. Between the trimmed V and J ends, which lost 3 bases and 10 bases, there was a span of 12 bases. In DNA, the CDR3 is TGTGCCACCAGTGATGCAGGTCTTGGATCACCCCTCCACTTT. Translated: CATSDAGLGSPLHF.